This T cell receptor (beta chain) appears in the sequencing data of a study of CD8+ T cells in alopecia areata. Trimming took off 2 bases at V and 0 bases at J, with 11 bases between the two ends. The germline V gene encodes CDR1 MGHRA and CDR2 YSYEKL. The CDR3 consists of 16 residues. Treatment indicated: oral pan-JAK inhibitor, 5-10 mg twice daily. Following extraction, RNA underwent reverse transcription to cDNA, which served as the sequencing template. Sequencing was performed with immunoSEQ multiplex PCR; in TCRdb, only in-frame clones are kept and a portion is missing. The table records approximately 190,000 clones, 58% of them present only once.

This material consisted of CD4+ T cells sorted from blood, taken at week 24, from a patient treated with tofacitinib. The rearrangement links TRBV4-1 to TRBJ1-3, with D tentatively TRBD1 (6 bases). This clonotype was sampled from a human donor with alopecia areata. This CDR3 reads CASSQPNRDSGNTIYF. The CDR3 bases are TGCGCCAGCAGCCAACCTAACAGGGACTCTGGAAACACCATATATTTT.